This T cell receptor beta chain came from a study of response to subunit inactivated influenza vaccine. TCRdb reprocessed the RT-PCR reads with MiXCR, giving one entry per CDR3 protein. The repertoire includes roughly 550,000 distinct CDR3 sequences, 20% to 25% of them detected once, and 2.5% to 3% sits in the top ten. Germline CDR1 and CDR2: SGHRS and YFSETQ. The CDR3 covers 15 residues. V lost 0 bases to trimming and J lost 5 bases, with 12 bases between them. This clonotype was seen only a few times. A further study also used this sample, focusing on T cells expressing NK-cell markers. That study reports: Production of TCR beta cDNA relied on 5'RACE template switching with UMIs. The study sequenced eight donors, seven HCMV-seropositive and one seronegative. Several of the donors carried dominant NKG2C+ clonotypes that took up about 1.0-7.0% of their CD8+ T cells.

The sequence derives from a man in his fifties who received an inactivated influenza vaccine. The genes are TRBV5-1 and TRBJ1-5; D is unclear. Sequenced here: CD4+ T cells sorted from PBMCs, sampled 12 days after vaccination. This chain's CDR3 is CASSLAGNNHQPQHF. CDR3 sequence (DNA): TGCGCCAGCAGCTTGGCGGGGAACAATCATCAGCCCCAGCATTTT.